This T cell receptor (beta chain) is drawn from a study of blood T cell repertoires in COVID-19. Study information: Italy, Spain and the United States were the sources of the convalescent and acute COVID-19 samples. PBMCs, B-cell-depleted T cells, or T cells were the source of the cDNA or gDNA that made up the material.

Here immunoSEQ multiplex PCR was the method, and the copy in TCRdb shows in-frame clones only, minus some. The sample includes about 46,000 clones, roughly 88% of them seen just once. Only one count was recorded for this clone. The source material was peripheral blood. The receptor's source is a human donor with active COVID-19. The donor label of this sample is uncertain.

DNA of the CDR3: TGTGCCAGCGGGCCTAGCTGGGAGCTGTTTTTT. Its protein product is CASGPSWELFF. The chain has TRBV19 and TRBJ2-2; a possible D gene is TRBD2 (5 bases). The CDR3 loop spans 11 amino acids. V shed 9 bases and J shed 9 bases, with 11 bases lying between them. Germline-derived CDR1 and CDR2 are LNHDA and SQIVND (reference sequence). Using reference TRBV19 and TRBJ2-2 for the parts outside the CDR3, the full variable domain is DGGITQSPKYLFRKEGQNVTLSCEQNLNHDAMYWYRQDPGQGLRLIYYSQIVNDFQKGDIAEGYSVSREKKESFPLTVTSAQKNPTAFYLCASGPSWELFFGEGSRLTVL.